This TCR beta chain was sequenced in a study of cytomegalovirus exposure and HLA in healthy donors. Study-wide points: Reportedly, cytomegalovirus status was diagnosed with high sensitivity and specificity.

As to this clone: Its antigen is not identified.

This CDR3 is 16 amino acids long. The germline V gene encodes CDR1 SNHLY and CDR2 FYNNEI. V was cut by 3 bases and J by 3 bases, with 17 bases left in between. Repertoires were generated with immunoSEQ multiplex PCR, while TCRdb's copy carries only in-frame clones and drops some. Altogether 90,000 to 150,000 clones are present, around 87% being singletons, with the ten largest covering about 6%. This chain uses TRBV2 with TRBJ2-5, with D maybe TRBD1 (7 bases). Sequencing used PBMCs. This TCR was sampled from a woman under 30 in good health and CMV-seropositive. This chain's CDR3 is CASSDQGGVKKETQYF. Written as DNA, the CDR3 is TGTGCCAGCAGTGATCAGGGGGGAGTAAAGAAAGAGACCCAGTACTTC.